The rows below give T cell receptor beta chains drawn from one sample of a study of Graves' ophthalmopathy and Graves' hyperthyroidism. TCRdb re-analysed the multiplex PCR reads in MiXCR, keeping a single row per CDR3 protein. The sample includes roughly 350,000 distinct CDR3 sequences, about 18% seen only once; the top ten take 2% to 3%. The sequenced material came from peripheral blood. These receptors all stem from an adult woman with stable Graves' hyperthyroidism. CDR3s include the opening cysteine and the closing phenylalanine or tryptophan. D genes are given only for firm matches. Clone size is stated in some rows and not others, as once, few, many or a class when expanded.

d_call	v_call	clone_size	j_call	cdr3_nt	cdr3_aa
TRBD1	TRBV18	many	TRBJ1-5	TGTGCCAGCTCACTCGGGACAGGGGGCTGGCCCCAGCATTTT	CASSLGTGGWPQHF
-	TRBV5-1	many	TRBJ1-5	TGCGCCAGCAGCTTGTGGGGACTCGGAAGCAATCAGCCCCAGCATTTT	CASSLWGLGSNQPQHF
-	TRBV3-1	-	TRBJ2-2	TGTGCCAGCATTGATCAGGGGCAGGGGATCACCGGGGAGCTGTTTTTT	CASIDQGQGITGELFF
-	TRBV4-3	many	TRBJ2-5	TGCGCCAGCAGCCAAGCGCTGGCAGGGGGGAACGAAGAGACCCAGTACTTC	CASSQALAGGNEETQYF
-	TRBV7-3	many	TRBJ1-1	TGTGCCAGCAGCTGGGGGGATGACACTGAAGCTTTCTTT	CASSWGDDTEAFF
TRBD2	TRBV20-1	many	TRBJ2-4	TGCAGTGCTAGAGCGGGAGGGGAAAGCAACATTCAGTACTTC	CSARAGGESNIQYF
-	TRBV12-3/TRBV12-4	-	TRBJ1-3	TGTGCCAGCAGTTTCGGCAGTCTTTATGGAAACACCATATATTTT	CASSFGSLYGNTIYF
TRBD1	TRBV7-9	many	TRBJ1-2	TGTGCCAGCAGCCCGACCGGGACAGGGGGGAATGGCTACACCTTC	CASSPTGTGGNGYTF
TRBD2	TRBV13	many	TRBJ2-5	TGTGCCAGCAGCCTGCGAGCGGGAATCGAAGAGACCCAGTACTTC	CASSLRAGIEETQYF
TRBD2	TRBV20-1	many	TRBJ2-2	TGCAGTGCCGTAAATAGCGGGAGGGTAAACACCGGGGAGCTGTTTTTT	CSAVNSGRVNTGELFF
-	TRBV7-9	many	TRBJ1-2	TGTGCCAGCAGTCGGGGATGGCAGGACTATGGCTACATCTTC	CASSRGWQDYGYIF
TRBD1	TRBV2	many	TRBJ1-1	TGTGCCGGCAGTGTCCAGGGGGCAGGCACTGAAGCTTTCTTT	CAGSVQGAGTEAFF
-	TRBV20-1	many	TRBJ1-6	TGCAGTGCTAGGGGCGGGCCATCACCCCTCCACTTT	CSARGGPSPLHF
-	TRBV24-1	many	TRBJ2-7	TGTGCCACCAGTGATTTGGCGGGCTACGAGCAGTACTTC	CATSDLAGYEQYF
-	TRBV28	many	TRBJ2-7	TGTGCCAGCAGTGCGGTTGCGCTGTACGAGCAGTACTTC	CASSAVALYEQYF
-	TRBV28	many	TRBJ1-5	TGTGCCAGCAGTTTGGGGGGGTCCTGGGGTCAGCCCCAGCATTTT	CASSLGGSWGQPQHF
TRBD1	TRBV27	many	TRBJ2-7	TGTGCCAGCAGCCTACAGGGGGCGTCTGTAGCCTACGAGCAGTACTTC	CASSLQGASVAYEQYF
-	TRBV18	-	TRBJ2-7	TGTGCCAGCTCACCGGGACGGAATAACAGGGAGCAGTACTTC	CASSPGRNNREQYF
-	TRBV27	many	TRBJ2-5	TGTGCCAGCAGTTTATGGGGGGCGGGGGAGACCCAGTACTTC	CASSLWGAGETQYF
-	TRBV7-8	once	TRBJ1-2	TGTGCCAGCAGCTTAGCGAGGAACCGACCGGCGGATGGCTACACCTTC	CASSLARNRPADGYTF
TRBD1	TRBV11-1	-	TRBJ1-1	TGTGCCAGCAGCTTCCCGGGACAGGGGCTGAACACTGAAGCTTTCTTT	CASSFPGQGLNTEAFF
-	TRBV10-3	-	TRBJ2-7	TGTGCCATCAGTGGGTCCGGATGGTACGAGCAGTACTTC	CAISGSGWYEQYF
-	TRBV20-1	many	TRBJ2-7	TGCAGTGCTACGGACACCTCCTACGAGCAGTACTTC	CSATDTSYEQYF
-	TRBV19	-	TRBJ1-2	TGTGCCAGTAGCCCCTCGACAGCCCACTATGGCTACACCTTC	CASSPSTAHYGYTF